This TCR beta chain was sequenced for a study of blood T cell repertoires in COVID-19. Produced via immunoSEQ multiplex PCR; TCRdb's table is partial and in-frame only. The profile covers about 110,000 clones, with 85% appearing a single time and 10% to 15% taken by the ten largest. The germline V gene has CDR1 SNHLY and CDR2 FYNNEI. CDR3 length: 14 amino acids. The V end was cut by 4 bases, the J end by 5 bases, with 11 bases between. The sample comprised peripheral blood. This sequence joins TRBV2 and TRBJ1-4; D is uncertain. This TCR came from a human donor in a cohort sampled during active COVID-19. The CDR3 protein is CASSVGSLNEKLFF. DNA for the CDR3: TGTGCCAGCAGTGTGGGCAGCTTAAATGAAAAACTGTTTTTT.